Below, 15 T cell receptor beta chains from the same sample are listed, as sequenced in a study of T cell responses to AZD1222 COVID-19 vaccine. Assay used: immunoSEQ multiplex PCR; TCRdb lists only in-frame clones, some missing. The sample records some 80,000 clones, more than 70% being singletons. The source material was peripheral blood, sampled 28 days after the second dose of the MenACWY control vaccine. These receptors were obtained from an adult who received the MenACWY meningococcal vaccine as a control.

The chain has TRBV6-5 and TRBJ1-6, with D possibly TRBD1 on 6 matching bases. V was pared by 5 bases and J by 15 bases, with 11 bases between. This CDR3 is built from 11 residues. Per the germline V gene, CDR1 is MNHEY and CDR2 is SVGAGI. The CDR3 nucleotides read TGTGCCAGCAGTAACACAGGGCTCCTCCACTTT. Translation: CASSNTGLLHF.

J is TRBJ1-1 and V is TRBV2; 7 nucleotides line up with TRBD1. J lost 5 bases, V lost 3 bases, and 12 bases had no gene match. CDR1 and CDR2 from the germline V gene are SNHLY and FYNNEI. The CDR3 runs 16 residues. CDR3 sequence: CASSDPGETGRTEAFF. The DNA for the CDR3 is TGTGCCAGCAGTGATCCGGGGGAGACAGGGAGGACTGAAGCTTTCTTT.

In this sample, this clone turned up a few times. The chain employs TRBV5-6 and TRBJ2-1; the D is unclear. Trimming shortened V by 0 bases and J by 0 bases, and 13 bases separated the two germline ends. This CDR3 contains 17 residues. Germline values: CDR1 SGHDT, CDR2 YYEEEE. CDR3: CASSLGPGASSYNEQFF. As DNA, the CDR3 is TGTGCCAGCAGCTTGGGGCCAGGCGCTAGCTCCTACAATGAGCAGTTCTTC.

The chain employs TRBV28 and TRBJ1-1; no clear D. This CDR3 has 12 residues. Per germline, CDR1 MDHEN and CDR2 SYDVKM. Trimming cost V 6 bases and J 0 bases, with 5 bases left between them. This chain's CDR3 is CASRGMNTEAFF. The CDR3 DNA sequence: TGTGCCAGCAGGGGCATGAACACTGAAGCTTTCTTT.

The J gene is TRBJ2-1, the V gene TRBV24-1, with 10 bases identical to TRBD2. Germline CDR1 and CDR2: KGHDR and SFDVKD. The CDR3 sequence is 18 residues long. J lost 4 bases, V lost 0 bases, and 8 bases had no gene match. This chain's CDR3 is CATSDLGLSGGLYNEQFF. CDR3 in DNA: TGTGCCACCAGTGATTTGGGGCTTAGCGGGGGGCTGTACAATGAGCAGTTCTTC.

The gene calls are TRBV7-9 and TRBJ2-6; D may be TRBD1 (6 bases). Between the trimmed V and J ends, which lost 2 bases and 1 base, there was a span of 12 bases. Germline CDR1 reads SEHNR; CDR2 reads FQNEAQ (reference sequence). The CDR3 sequence is 17 residues long. The CDR3 sequence is CASSLPTQGSGANVLTF. CDR3 DNA: TGTGCCAGCAGCTTACCGACGCAGGGGTCTGGGGCCAACGTCCTGACTTTC. Together with reference TRBV7-9 and TRBJ2-6, the CDR3 gives the full variable domain: DTGVSQNPRHKITKRGQNVTFRCDPISEHNRLYWYRQTLGQGPEFLTYFQNEAQLEKSRLLSDRFSAERPKGSFSTLEIQRTEQGDSAMYLCASSLPTQGSGANVLTFGAGSRLTVL.

This chain connects TRBV27 to TRBJ2-1, with TRBD2 matching over 15 bases. In germline, CDR1 is MNHEY, CDR2 SMNVEV (reference sequence). Trimming took 8 bases from V and 7 from J; bases not matched to a gene: 12. The CDR3 has 17 amino acids. Here the CDR3 DNA reads TGTGCCAGCGAGGACCCGACCGGGACTAGCGGGAGGAATGAGCAGTTCTTC. Protein sequence: CASEDPTGTSGRNEQFF.

CDR3 in DNA: TGTGCCAGCAGCCAAGTCAGTGACATTCAGTACTTC. The encoded protein is CASSQVSDIQYF. V and J are TRBV14 and TRBJ2-4; D is ambiguous. Germline assignment: CDR1 SGHDN and CDR2 FVKESK. V was clipped by 1 base and J by 8 bases, with 6 bases between them. The CDR3 consists of 12 residues.

The rearrangement joins TRBV19 to TRBJ1-2; no firm D call. V was shortened by 0 bases and J by 5 bases, with 13 bases between the two germline ends. This CDR3 region has 15 residues. Germline CDR1 LNHDA, CDR2 SQIVND (reference sequence). CDR3 amino acids: CASSIDSVMAYGYTF. CDR3 nucleotide sequence: TGTGCCAGTAGTATAGATTCAGTTATGGCATATGGCTACACCTTC.

V gene TRBV2 combines with J gene TRBJ2-7; D is perhaps TRBD2 (6 bases). The germline CDR1 and CDR2 sequences are SNHLY and FYNNEI. V was trimmed by 7 bases and J by 2 bases, leaving 12 bases between them. The CDR3 covers 13 residues. CDR3 amino acids: CASTREAAYEQYF. The CDR3 nucleotides are TGTGCCAGCACCAGGGAGGCCGCCTACGAGCAGTACTTC.

The rearrangement joins TRBV11-3 to TRBJ2-3; D is undetermined. The CDR3 loop spans 14 amino acids. Germline V gene sequence: CDR1 SGHNT, CDR2 YENEEA. Trimming removed 1 base from V and 2 bases from J, with 7 bases in between. The CDR3 reads CASSLGTPTDTQYF. For the CDR3, the DNA is TGTGCCAGCAGCTTAGGGACCCCCACAGATACGCAGTATTTT.

This clone was counted only a few times. The V gene is TRBV4-2, the J gene TRBJ2-7; 7 nucleotides align to TRBD1. The CDR3 consists of 15 residues. J lost 1 base, V lost 3 bases, and 6 bases had no gene match. Germline-derived CDR1 and CDR2 are LGHNA and YNFKEQ. The CDR3: CASSQDRTGSYEQYF. CDR3 coding DNA: TGTGCCAGCAGCCAGGACCGGACAGGATCCTACGAGCAGTACTTC.

The chain carries TRBV5-1 and TRBJ1-5, with 12 bases lining up with TRBD1. Germline V gene sequence: CDR1 SGHRS, CDR2 YFSETQ. V lost 4 bases, J lost 3 bases, and 5 bases stayed unmatched. The CDR3 is 16 residues long. This chain's CDR3 is CASSPRDRGHNQPQHF. The CDR3 DNA is TGCGCCAGCAGCCCCCGGGACAGGGGGCACAATCAGCCCCAGCATTTT.

The chain employs TRBV6-5 and TRBJ1-4; 8 nucleotides align to TRBD1. The V segment lost 6 bases and the J segment 8 bases; nucleotides outside the gene matches: 8. This CDR3 has 14 amino acids. Germline V lookup: CDR1 MNHEY, CDR2 SVGAGI. CDR3 region: CASRVTGVREKLFF. CDR3 sequence (DNA): TGTGCCAGCAGGGTGACAGGGGTGCGCGAAAAACTGTTTTTT.

CDR3 sequence: CASSLSGRGTDTQYF. The CDR3 nucleotides read TGTGCCAGCAGCTTATCAGGGCGCGGCACAGATACGCAGTATTTT. The rearrangement links TRBV7-6 to TRBJ2-3; D is perhaps TRBD1 (5 bases). Germline CDR1 SGHVS, CDR2 FNYEAQ. The CDR3 runs to 15 residues. Trimming removed 2 bases from V and 1 base from J, with 10 bases in between.